Below, one T cell receptor (beta chain) is given with its context. The sample is drawn from a study of identical twins. V gave up 4 bases and J gave up 6 bases, with 9 bases separating them. The germline CDR1 and CDR2 sequences are SSHAT and FNYEAQ (reference sequence). The CDR3 spans 13 residues. TCRdb fed the 5' RACE reads into MiXCR, producing one record per CDR3 protein. The sample holds a few hundred thousand distinct CDR3 sequences, 15% seen once. This sample was also put to use in a study of yellow fever vaccine responses in identical twins.

This TCR derives from a woman in her late teens or twenties in good health. The chain couples TRBV7-7 to TRBJ2-2; D remains ambiguous. Sequenced input: CD4+ T cells sorted from blood. The CDR3 nucleotides read TGTGCCAGCAGCTCCCCCCCTGCCGGGGAGCTGTTTTTT. It codes for CASSSPPAGELFF.